A selection of T cell receptor beta chains follows, all from one sample in a study of CD8+ T cells in alopecia areata. Libraries were prepared by immunoSEQ multiplex PCR; TCRdb keeps only in-frame clonotypes and omits some of them. Among 150,000 to 200,000 clones listed, 50% to 65% were seen once. The specimen comprised CD4+ T cells sorted from blood, sampled at week 24, from a patient treated with tofacitinib. These receptors all come from a human donor with alopecia areata. The CDR3 runs from the conserved cysteine through the conserved F or W. A D gene is named only where the DNA matches it firmly. Size is stated for part of the rows, as once, few or many counts, or as a class when the clone is expanded.

TRBV5-1	-	few	TRBJ2-2	CASSLGQNTGELFF	TGCGCCAGCAGCTTGGGACAGAACACCGGGGAGCTGTTTTTT
TRBV19	-	few	TRBJ1-3	CASSRTAGNTIYF	TGTGCCAGCAGTCGGACAGCTGGAAACACCATATATTTT
TRBV30	-	few	TRBJ1-5	CAWSVGGPQHF	TGTGCCTGGAGTGTAGGGGGTCCCCAGCATTTT
TRBV15	-	few	TRBJ2-7	CATSRASGEQYF	TGTGCCACCAGCAGAGCTTCGGGAGAGCAGTACTTC
TRBV5-1	-	-	TRBJ2-1	CASSFGESSYNEQFF	TGCGCCAGCAGCTTTGGCGAGAGCTCCTACAATGAGCAGTTCTTC
TRBV28	-	few	TRBJ2-7	CATRSYEQYF	TGTGCCACCCGGAGCTACGAGCAGTACTTC
TRBV7-2	-	few	TRBJ2-2	CASSLARFSANTGELFF	TGTGCCAGCAGCTTAGCGCGGTTCAGCGCGAACACCGGGGAGCTGTTTTTT
TRBV30	TRBD1	-	TRBJ2-7	CAWSGTTGAYEQYF	TGTGCCTGGAGTGGGACGACAGGGGCCTACGAGCAGTACTTC
TRBV7-9	-	-	TRBJ2-3	CASSLSRRSTDTQYF	TGTGCCAGCAGCTTATCCCGCAGGAGCACAGATACGCAGTATTTT
TRBV29-1	-	few	TRBJ1-5	CSVGRGGNQPQHF	TGCAGCGTTGGGAGAGGTGGCAATCAGCCCCAGCATTTT
TRBV6-1	-	-	TRBJ1-1	CASSEYLATGEAFF	TGTGCCAGCAGTGAGTATTTGGCAACGGGGGAAGCTTTCTTT
TRBV14	-	few	TRBJ2-3	CASSQVGANTQYF	TGTGCCAGCAGCCAAGTTGGAGCAAATACGCAGTATTTT
TRBV4-2	-	many	TRBJ2-4	CASSQGDSDKNIQYF	TGTGCCAGCAGCCAGGGGGATTCAGACAAAAACATTCAGTACTTC
TRBV19	-	-	TRBJ1-2	CASSIARLGPNYGYTF	TGTGCCAGTAGTATAGCCCGCCTCGGGCCAAACTATGGCTACACCTTC
TRBV4-2	TRBD2	-	TRBJ2-3	CASSQGSGGAVDTQYF	TGTGCCAGCAGCCAAGGTAGCGGGGGGGCGGTGGATACGCAGTATTTT
TRBV29-1	-	-	TRBJ2-5	CSVGRGGALQETQYF	TGCAGCGTGGGCCGCGGCGGGGCCCTCCAAGAGACCCAGTACTTC
TRBV30	TRBD1	-	TRBJ1-5	CAWSVGQGLNQPQHF	TGTGCCTGGAGTGTCGGACAGGGACTAAATCAGCCCCAGCATTTT